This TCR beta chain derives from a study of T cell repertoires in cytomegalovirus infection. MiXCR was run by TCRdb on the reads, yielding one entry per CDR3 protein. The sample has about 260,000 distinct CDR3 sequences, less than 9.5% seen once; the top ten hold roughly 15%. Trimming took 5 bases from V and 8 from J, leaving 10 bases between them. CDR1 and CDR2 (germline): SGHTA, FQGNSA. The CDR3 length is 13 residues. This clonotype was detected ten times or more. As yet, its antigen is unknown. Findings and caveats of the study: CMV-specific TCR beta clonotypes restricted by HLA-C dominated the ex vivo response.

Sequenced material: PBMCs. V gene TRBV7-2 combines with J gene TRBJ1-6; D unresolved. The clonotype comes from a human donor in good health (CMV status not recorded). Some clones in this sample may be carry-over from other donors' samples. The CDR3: CASSRRGDSPLHF. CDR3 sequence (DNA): TGTGCCAGCAGCCGCCGGGGAGATTCACCCCTCCACTTT. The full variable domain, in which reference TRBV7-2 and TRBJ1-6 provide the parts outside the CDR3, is GAGVSQSPSNKVTEKGKDVELRCDPISGHTALYWYRQSLGQGLEFLIYFQGNSAPDKSGLPSDRFSAERTGGSVSTLTIQRTQQEDSAVYLCASSRRGDSPLHFGNGTRLTVT.